The rows below give T cell receptor beta chains drawn from one sample of a study of beta chain features in type 1 diabetes. TCRdb keeps only in-frame clones here, not all; method: immunoSEQ multiplex PCR. The profile shows a few hundred thousand clones, approximately 24% of them singletons. The material sequenced was naive CD4+ T cells from blood. The receptors shown here come from a woman aged 30 to 39 with type 1 diabetes. CDR3s include the opening cysteine and the closing phenylalanine or tryptophan. Each record gives: J gene, V gene, clone size, D gene, CDR3 DNA, CDR3 protein. A D gene is named only where the DNA matches it firmly. Expanded clones get a size class; other rows say once, few or many, or leave the size out.

j_gene: TRBJ2-7
v_gene: TRBV28
abundance: -
d_gene: TRBD2
CDR3nt: TGTGCCAGCTTGAGCGGGGACTCCTACGAGCAGTACTTC
CDR3aa: CASLSGDSYEQYF

j_gene: TRBJ1-2
v_gene: TRBV4-2
abundance: -
d_gene: -
CDR3nt: TGTGCCAGCAGCCAAGAAGGGGGAGCCAACTATGGCTACACCTTC
CDR3aa: CASSQEGGANYGYTF

j_gene: TRBJ1-2
v_gene: TRBV29-1
abundance: -
d_gene: -
CDR3nt: TGCAGCATTACCAGGGGTAGCTATGGCTACACCTTC
CDR3aa: CSITRGSYGYTF

j_gene: TRBJ2-3
v_gene: TRBV7-2
abundance: few
d_gene: -
CDR3nt: TGTGCCAGCACCTCCCCGGAGAAAAGAGATACGCAGTATTTT
CDR3aa: CASTSPEKRDTQYF

j_gene: TRBJ2-7
v_gene: TRBV6-6
abundance: -
d_gene: TRBD1
CDR3nt: TGTGCCAGCAGGAGGACAGGACGCTACGAGCAGTACTTC
CDR3aa: CASRRTGRYEQYF

j_gene: TRBJ1-1
v_gene: TRBV28
abundance: -
d_gene: -
CDR3nt: TGTGCCAGCAGTCCGTACCGACAGACGATGAACACTGAAGCTTTCTTT
CDR3aa: CASSPYRQTMNTEAFF

j_gene: TRBJ1-4
v_gene: TRBV20-1
abundance: -
d_gene: -
CDR3nt: TGCAGTGCTAGAGGGTACGGAAAACTGTTTTTT
CDR3aa: CSARGYGKLFF

j_gene: TRBJ2-7
v_gene: TRBV6-5
abundance: few
d_gene: TRBD2
CDR3nt: TGTGCCAGCAGCTACAGTAGCGGGACTCTCAACGAGCAGTACTTC
CDR3aa: CASSYSSGTLNEQYF

j_gene: TRBJ1-1
v_gene: TRBV9
abundance: -
d_gene: TRBD1
CDR3nt: TGTGCCAGCAGCGTGACAGGGTCGACTGAAGCTTTCTTT
CDR3aa: CASSVTGSTEAFF

j_gene: TRBJ2-5
v_gene: TRBV18
abundance: -
d_gene: -
CDR3nt: TGTGCCAGCCACCATAACCAGGGTTTGGGGACCCAGTACTTC
CDR3aa: CASHHNQGLGTQYF

j_gene: TRBJ1-4
v_gene: TRBV4-1
abundance: few
d_gene: -
CDR3nt: TGCGCCAGCAGCCAAGAGGCAGGGGTGGATGAAAAACTGTTTTTT
CDR3aa: CASSQEAGVDEKLFF

j_gene: TRBJ1-5
v_gene: TRBV7-2
abundance: -
d_gene: TRBD1
CDR3nt: TGTGCCAGCAGCTTAGGAGGGGGCAGTAATCAGCCCCAGCATTTT
CDR3aa: CASSLGGGSNQPQHF

j_gene: TRBJ2-7
v_gene: TRBV5-4
abundance: few
d_gene: -
CDR3nt: TGTGCCAGCAGCTTGGCATCCTACGAGCAGTACTTC
CDR3aa: CASSLASYEQYF

j_gene: TRBJ1-1
v_gene: TRBV29-1
abundance: -
d_gene: -
CDR3nt: TGCAGCGTTGAGCGGCCGATGAACACTGAAGCTTTCTTT
CDR3aa: CSVERPMNTEAFF

j_gene: TRBJ1-2
v_gene: TRBV4-2
abundance: few
d_gene: -
CDR3nt: TGTGCCAGCAGCCAAGATTCCTCTGGGGCGGCCTATGGCTACACCTTC
CDR3aa: CASSQDSSGAAYGYTF

j_gene: TRBJ2-5
v_gene: TRBV4-1
abundance: -
d_gene: TRBD1
CDR3nt: TGCGCCAGCAGCCAAGTGGACAGGGATGCCCAGTACTTC
CDR3aa: CASSQVDRDAQYF

j_gene: TRBJ1-5
v_gene: TRBV30
abundance: few
d_gene: -
CDR3nt: TGTGCCTGGAGTCCCCCACCGGTCAGGGTTCGGTTTCGGGATCAGCCCCAGCATTTT
CDR3aa: CAWSPPPVRVRFRDQPQHF

j_gene: TRBJ2-4
v_gene: TRBV5-6
abundance: -
d_gene: -
CDR3nt: TGTGCCAGCAGCCCGGGTATAGCCAAAAACATTCAGTACTTC
CDR3aa: CASSPGIAKNIQYF

j_gene: TRBJ1-2
v_gene: TRBV30
abundance: -
d_gene: -
CDR3nt: TGTGCCTTTAGCCTGGCCTATGGCTACACCTTC
CDR3aa: CAFSLAYGYTF

j_gene: TRBJ2-7
v_gene: TRBV28
abundance: -
d_gene: -
CDR3nt: TGTGCCAGCAGTACTGATGGTGACAGGAGAACCTACGAGCAGTACTTC
CDR3aa: CASSTDGDRRTYEQYF

j_gene: TRBJ2-1
v_gene: TRBV5-1
abundance: few
d_gene: TRBD2
CDR3nt: TGCGCCAGCAGCCAATCCGGGACTAGCGGGAAGAATGAGCAGTTCTTC
CDR3aa: CASSQSGTSGKNEQFF

j_gene: TRBJ2-3
v_gene: TRBV29-1
abundance: -
d_gene: -
CDR3nt: TGCAGCGTGGGAAGACAGGAGTTCACAGATACGCAGTATTTT
CDR3aa: CSVGRQEFTDTQYF

j_gene: TRBJ2-1
v_gene: TRBV5-1
abundance: -
d_gene: TRBD2
CDR3nt: TGCGCCAGCAGCTTGCCTAGCGGGAGCGGGTACAATGAGCAGTTCTTC
CDR3aa: CASSLPSGSGYNEQFF

j_gene: TRBJ1-2
v_gene: TRBV10-3
abundance: -
d_gene: TRBD1
CDR3nt: TGTGCCATCAGACCAGGGGGCGATGGCTACACCTTC
CDR3aa: CAIRPGGDGYTF

j_gene: TRBJ2-3
v_gene: TRBV7-3
abundance: -
d_gene: TRBD2
CDR3nt: TGTGCCAGCAGCTTAACGGGGGGGGGCACAGATACGCAGTATTTT
CDR3aa: CASSLTGGGTDTQYF

j_gene: TRBJ2-3
v_gene: TRBV6-5
abundance: -
d_gene: -
CDR3nt: TGTGCCAGCAGTCCTGGCCTTTCCACAGATACGCAGTATTTT
CDR3aa: CASSPGLSTDTQYF

j_gene: TRBJ1-3
v_gene: TRBV20-1
abundance: few
d_gene: -
CDR3nt: TGCAGTGCCCCCGGGGGAAACACCATATATTTT
CDR3aa: CSAPGGNTIYF

j_gene: TRBJ2-1
v_gene: TRBV5-1
abundance: few
d_gene: TRBD2
CDR3nt: TGCGCCAGCACCCGGACAGGGGAGACTAGCGGGAGTCTCAATGAGCAGTTCTTC
CDR3aa: CASTRTGETSGSLNEQFF

j_gene: TRBJ1-5
v_gene: TRBV28
abundance: few
d_gene: -
CDR3nt: TGTGCCAGCAGCGCGCAGGGCTATAGCAATCAGCCCCAGCATTTT
CDR3aa: CASSAQGYSNQPQHF

j_gene: TRBJ2-1
v_gene: TRBV7-2
abundance: few
d_gene: -
CDR3nt: TGTGCCAGCAGCTTAGCTCGGGGCAGGGGGGAATACAATGAGCAGTTCTTC
CDR3aa: CASSLARGRGEYNEQFF

j_gene: TRBJ2-1
v_gene: TRBV9
abundance: -
d_gene: TRBD2
CDR3nt: TGTGCCAGCTCCCTGCTAGCGGGAGGGCCGGGAGAGCAGTTCTTC
CDR3aa: CASSLLAGGPGEQFF

j_gene: TRBJ2-7
v_gene: TRBV10-3
abundance: -
d_gene: TRBD2
CDR3nt: TGTGCCATCAATAGGGAGGGTGGCGAGCAGTACTTC
CDR3aa: CAINREGGEQYF

j_gene: TRBJ1-1
v_gene: TRBV29-1
abundance: -
d_gene: -
CDR3nt: TGCAGCGTGACGGGACTGAGGATGAACACTGAAGCTTTCTTT
CDR3aa: CSVTGLRMNTEAFF

j_gene: TRBJ2-6
v_gene: TRBV18
abundance: -
d_gene: TRBD2
CDR3nt: TGTGCCAGCTCACCAAGGGAGGGGTCTGGGGCCAACGTCCTGACTTTC
CDR3aa: CASSPREGSGANVLTF

j_gene: TRBJ2-5
v_gene: TRBV30
abundance: few
d_gene: -
CDR3nt: TGTGCCTCCTCCTTGACTAGTGGAGAGACCCAGTACTTC
CDR3aa: CASSLTSGETQYF

j_gene: TRBJ1-2
v_gene: TRBV30
abundance: few
d_gene: -
CDR3nt: TGTGCCTGGAGTGTAACAGTTAACTATGGCTACACCTTC
CDR3aa: CAWSVTVNYGYTF

j_gene: TRBJ1-3
v_gene: TRBV29-1
abundance: few
d_gene: TRBD1
CDR3nt: TGCAGCGTCACCTATGGACAGGGCTCTGGAAACACCATATATTTT
CDR3aa: CSVTYGQGSGNTIYF

j_gene: TRBJ1-4
v_gene: TRBV28
abundance: -
d_gene: -
CDR3nt: TGTGCCAGCAGTGTCTCGGGACACCCTAATGAAAAACTGTTTTTT
CDR3aa: CASSVSGHPNEKLFF

j_gene: TRBJ1-1
v_gene: TRBV5-1
abundance: -
d_gene: TRBD1
CDR3nt: TGCGCCAGCAGTTTTGCGGGACAGTCGGACACTGAAGCTTTCTTT
CDR3aa: CASSFAGQSDTEAFF

j_gene: TRBJ2-5
v_gene: TRBV7-2
abundance: few
d_gene: TRBD2
CDR3nt: TGTGCCAGCACCCCTTGGACTAGCGGGGGGGAGACCCAGTACTTC
CDR3aa: CASTPWTSGGETQYF

j_gene: TRBJ2-6
v_gene: TRBV5-1
abundance: -
d_gene: -
CDR3nt: TGCGCCAGCAACTTGCTCTCTGGGGCCAACGTCCTGACTTTC
CDR3aa: CASNLLSGANVLTF

j_gene: TRBJ2-1
v_gene: TRBV10-2
abundance: few
d_gene: -
CDR3nt: TGCGCCAGCAGGATGGACTCGAACAATGAGCAGTTCTTC
CDR3aa: CASRMDSNNEQFF

j_gene: TRBJ2-5
v_gene: TRBV2
abundance: few
d_gene: -
CDR3nt: TGTGCCAGCAACACGTACAGGGAAGAGACCCAGTACTTC
CDR3aa: CASNTYREETQYF

j_gene: TRBJ2-2
v_gene: TRBV30
abundance: -
d_gene: -
CDR3nt: TGTGCCTGGAGTTCTATCTTTACCGGGAAGCTGTTTTTT
CDR3aa: CAWSSIFTGKLFF

j_gene: TRBJ2-6
v_gene: TRBV5-1
abundance: few
d_gene: -
CDR3nt: TGCGCCAGTTTATCCGTTCCGGGTGGGGCCAACGTCCTGACTTTC
CDR3aa: CASLSVPGGANVLTF

j_gene: TRBJ2-7
v_gene: TRBV27
abundance: few
d_gene: -
CDR3nt: TGTGCCAGCAGTTCACAGAAAGAAATCTCCTACGAGCAGTACTTC
CDR3aa: CASSSQKEISYEQYF

j_gene: TRBJ1-2
v_gene: TRBV25-1
abundance: few
d_gene: -
CDR3nt: TGTGCCAGCAGTGACCCCTCAAGGACAAACGCCTATGGCTACACCTTC
CDR3aa: CASSDPSRTNAYGYTF

j_gene: TRBJ1-1
v_gene: TRBV18
abundance: -
d_gene: -
CDR3nt: TGTGCCAGCTCACAAGACACCCAGAACACTGAAGCTTTCTTT
CDR3aa: CASSQDTQNTEAFF

j_gene: TRBJ1-5
v_gene: TRBV19
abundance: -
d_gene: -
CDR3nt: TGTGCCAGTATGGACAGCAAATATCAGCCCCAGCATTTT
CDR3aa: CASMDSKYQPQHF

j_gene: TRBJ1-2
v_gene: TRBV29-1
abundance: -
d_gene: -
CDR3nt: TGCAGCGTTGGGAGGTCCCTCGAGGGTAACTATGGCTACACCTTC
CDR3aa: CSVGRSLEGNYGYTF

j_gene: TRBJ1-5
v_gene: TRBV30
abundance: -
d_gene: -
CDR3nt: TGTGCCTGGAGCGGAGGACTCGATCAGCCCCAGCATTTT
CDR3aa: CAWSGGLDQPQHF

j_gene: TRBJ2-1
v_gene: TRBV18
abundance: few
d_gene: TRBD1
CDR3nt: TGTGCCAGCTCATCAAACAGGGGTGGTGATGAGCAGTTCTTC
CDR3aa: CASSSNRGGDEQFF

j_gene: TRBJ2-2
v_gene: TRBV14
abundance: few
d_gene: -
CDR3nt: TGTGCCAGCAGCCAAGGCTCTGGTAGTAACACCGGGGAGCTGTTTTTT
CDR3aa: CASSQGSGSNTGELFF